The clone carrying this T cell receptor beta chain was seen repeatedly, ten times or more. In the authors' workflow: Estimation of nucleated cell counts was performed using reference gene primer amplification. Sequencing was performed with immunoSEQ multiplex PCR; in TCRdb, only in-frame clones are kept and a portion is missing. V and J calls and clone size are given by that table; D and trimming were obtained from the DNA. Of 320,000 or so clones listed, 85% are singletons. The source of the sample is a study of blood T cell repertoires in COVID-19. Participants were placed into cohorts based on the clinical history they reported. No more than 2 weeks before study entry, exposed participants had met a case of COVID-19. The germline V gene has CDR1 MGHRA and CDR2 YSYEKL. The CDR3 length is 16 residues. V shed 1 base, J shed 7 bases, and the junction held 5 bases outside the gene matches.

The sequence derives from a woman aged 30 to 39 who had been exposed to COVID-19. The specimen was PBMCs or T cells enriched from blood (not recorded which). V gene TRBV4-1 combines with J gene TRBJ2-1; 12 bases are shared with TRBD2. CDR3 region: CASSQGLAGVRNEQFF. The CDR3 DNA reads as TGCGCCAGCAGCCAAGGACTAGCGGGAGTTAGGAATGAGCAGTTCTTC.